This T cell receptor (beta chain) was identified in a study of T cells after yellow fever vaccination. Study observations and caveats: There was a possibility that FACS-sorted repertoires contained abundant clonotypes contaminating from the bulk population.

V gave up 6 bases and J gave up 6 bases, with 12 bases separating them. The CDR3 runs to 12 residues. From germline, CDR1 is MNHEY and CDR2 SMNVEV (reference sequence). TCRdb independently ran MiXCR on the 5' RACE reads; one entry per CDR3 protein. The sample includes 620,000 or so distinct CDR3 sequences, 9% to 15% of them seen just once. With regard to this clonotype: Its antigen remains unidentified.

This TCR was recovered from a man between 25 and 39 years old who received the YFV17D yellow fever vaccine. Sequenced material: PBMCs, taken on the day of the yellow fever booster vaccination. The V and J genes are TRBV27 and TRBJ2-7, with D possibly TRBD2 on 6 matching bases. CDR3 DNA sequence: TGTGCCAGCAGCGATCCGGGGGTCGAGCAGTACTTC. As protein: CASSDPGVEQYF.